The 22 T cell receptor beta chains in this list originate from one sample, sequenced in a study of blood T cell repertoires in COVID-19. Sequenced by immunoSEQ multiplex PCR; TCRdb stores in-frame clones only, minus some. The table records 200,000 to 250,000 clones, approximately 86% of them present only once. The sample consisted of peripheral blood. The source of these receptors is a woman aged 25 to 39 who had recovered from COVID-19.

The chain is built from TRBV3-1 (or the pseudogene TRBV3-2) and TRBJ1-2; possible D gene TRBD1, 6 bases. CDR1 is LGHDT, CDR2 YNNKEL, per germline (reference sequence). Trimming stripped 0 bases from V and 4 bases from J, with 12 bases between. CDR3 length: 15 residues. The CDR3 nucleotides are TGTGCCAGCAGCCAAGATACCAGGGGTGGCTATGGCTACACCTTC. Its translation is CASSQDTRGGYGYTF.

The rearrangement joins TRBV2 to TRBJ2-2, with 9 positions matching TRBD1. The CDR3 is 14 residues long. V lost 5 bases to trimming and J lost 6 bases; unmatched junction nucleotides: 4. Germline CDR1 and CDR2: SNHLY and FYNNEI. CDR3 DNA: TGTGCCAGCAGTTCGGACAGGGGTGCCGGGGAGCTGTTTTTT. Translating gives CASSSDRGAGELFF.

The chain combines TRBV11-3 with TRBJ2-5, with D possibly TRBD1 on 5 matching bases. The ends were cut back, 5 bases at V and 5 bases at J, with 15 bases in the middle. Germline CDR1 reads SGHNT; CDR2 reads YENEEA. The CDR3 is 14 residues long. For the CDR3, the DNA is TGTGCCAGCAGCCCAGGGTGGTCGGACGAGACCCAGTACTTC. Its translation is CASSPGWSDETQYF.

CDR3 region: CASSTGQGAYGYTF. The CDR3 nucleotides are TGCGCCAGCAGCACGGGACAGGGGGCCTATGGCTACACCTTC. V gene TRBV5-1 combines with J gene TRBJ1-2; 12 bases line up with TRBD1. This CDR3 spans 14 amino acids. Germline V gene sequence: CDR1 SGHRS, CDR2 YFSETQ. V gave up 4 bases and J gave up 4 bases; unmatched junction bases: 2.

The CDR3 nucleotides read TGCGCCAGCAGCCAAACCTTAAGGACAGGGGGCACCTACGAGCAGTACTTC. The encoded protein is CASSQTLRTGGTYEQYF. V is TRBV4-1 and J is TRBJ2-7; 11 nucleotides line up with TRBD1. V shed 2 bases and J 2 bases; nucleotides not matched to a gene: 8. The CDR3 is made up of 17 amino acids. Germline CDR1 MGHRA, CDR2 YSYEKL.

The chain is built from TRBV11-2 and TRBJ2-7, with 7 bases fitting TRBD2. The CDR3 has 13 residues. The germline V gene encodes CDR1 SGHAT and CDR2 FQNNGV. Trimming removed 3 bases from V and 3 bases from J; junction bases left unmatched: 2. As DNA, the CDR3 is TGTGCCAGCAGCTTGGGACTAATCTACGAGCAGTACTTC. Amino acids: CASSLGLIYEQYF.

V gene TRBV7-6 combines with J gene TRBJ2-1; 9 positions match TRBD1. V dropped 4 bases and J dropped 4; count of bases not matched to a gene: 11. The germline CDR1 and CDR2 sequences are SGHVS and FNYEAQ. The CDR3 runs to 17 residues. The chain's CDR3 is CASSSTPGQGSYNEQFF. DNA of the CDR3: TGTGCCAGCAGCTCTACTCCGGGACAGGGCTCTTACAATGAGCAGTTCTTC.

In this sample, this clone turned up a few times. The chain employs TRBV2 and TRBJ2-7, with 11 nucleotides matching TRBD2. The CDR3 has 13 residues. The J segment lost 2 bases and the V segment lost 9 bases, leaving 3 bases of the junction unmatched. CDR1 and CDR2 from the germline V gene are SNHLY and FYNNEI. CDR3 amino acids: CASRLAGPYEQYF. The DNA of the CDR3 is TGTGCCAGTCGACTAGCGGGGCCCTACGAGCAGTACTTC.

The CDR3 DNA reads as TGTGCCTGGAGGGAGGGTAGCGGTTCACCCCTCCACTTT. The encoded protein is CAWREGSGSPLHF. V is TRBV30 and J is TRBJ1-6; D unclear. Germline V gene lookup returns CDR1 GTSNPN and CDR2 SVGIG (reference sequence). Deletions cut 3 bases from V and 9 bases from J, with 12 bases between. The CDR3 spans 13 residues.

V is TRBV5-1 and J is TRBJ2-1; D ambiguous. The germline V gene has CDR1 SGHRS and CDR2 YFSETQ. Trimming stripped 4 bases from V and 7 bases from J, with 18 bases between. CDR3 size: 15 residues. CDR3 coding DNA: TGCGCCAGCAGCCCCATGGGTGGCGGAAGAAATGAGCAGTTCTTC. Translating it yields CASSPMGGGRNEQFF.

This chain uses TRBV6-2 or TRBV6-3 with TRBJ2-1; D perhaps matches TRBD2 (5 bases). CDR1 and CDR2 from the germline V gene are MNHEY and SVGEGT. The CDR3 has 17 amino acids. V was trimmed by 2 bases and J by 0 bases, leaving 14 bases between them. CDR3 DNA: TGTGCCAGCAGTTACGATTTTTTGCGGGCCTCCTACAATGAGCAGTTCTTC. Translating it yields CASSYDFLRASYNEQFF.

The gene calls are TRBV5-1 and TRBJ2-5, with D maybe TRBD2 (7 bases). The CDR3 loop spans 16 amino acids. Germline V gene sequence: CDR1 SGHRS, CDR2 YFSETQ. The V gene lost 0 bases and the J gene lost 4 bases, with 16 bases spanning the gap. CDR3 DNA: TGCGCCAGCAGCTTGGCGTCGGGGGGCCAGGGAGAGACCCAGTACTTC. Translated: CASSLASGGQGETQYF.

This clone was detected only once. The chain is built from TRBV10-1 and TRBJ1-1; 9 nucleotides match TRBD1. The CDR3 contains 15 residues. The germline V gene has CDR1 WNHNN and CDR2 SYGVQD (reference sequence). The V segment lost 3 bases and the J segment 5 bases; nucleotides outside the gene matches: 7. DNA for the CDR3: TGCGCCAGCAGTGACCAACAGGGGGCTCGGACTGAAGCTTTCTTT. Its protein is CASSDQQGARTEAFF.

V is TRBV29-1 and J is TRBJ2-2; the D gene is possibly TRBD2 (6 bases). From germline, CDR1 is SQVTM and CDR2 ANQGSEA. The CDR3 has 14 residues. V lost 2 bases, J lost 8 bases, and 15 bases lay in between. DNA for the CDR3: TGCAGCGTTGAATGGGACTTAAGAAGGGGGGAGCTGTTTTTT. This translates into CSVEWDLRRGELFF.

The V gene is TRBV5-4, the J gene TRBJ2-1, with 10 bases that match TRBD2. V lost 2 bases, J lost 6 bases, and 5 bases stayed unmatched. Germline CDR1 and CDR2: SGHNT and YYREEE (reference sequence). The CDR3 covers 15 residues. CDR3 bases: TGTGCCAGCAGCTTTACTAGCGGGGTATCCAATGAGCAGTTCTTC. Translating it yields CASSFTSGVSNEQFF.

This chain links TRBV11-2 with TRBJ2-3; 10 bases are a match to TRBD2. The CDR3 runs 14 residues. V shed 2 bases, J shed 4 bases, and the junction held 0 bases outside the gene matches. Germline values: CDR1 SGHAT, CDR2 FQNNGV. The chain's CDR3 is CASSLLAGADTQYF. In DNA form, the CDR3 reads TGTGCCAGCAGCTTACTAGCGGGGGCAGATACGCAGTATTTT.

The V call is TRBV19, the J call TRBJ2-1; 7 nucleotides match TRBD2. This CDR3 has 16 residues. J lost 9 bases, V lost 9 bases, and 20 bases had no gene match. The germline CDR1 and CDR2 sequences are LNHDA and SQIVND (reference sequence). Written as DNA, the CDR3 is TGTGCCAGCCTTCAGTCCGGGGGTTCTAGCGGCGGTGAGCAGTTCTTC. Translating it yields CASLQSGGSSGGEQFF.

The chain carries TRBV27 and TRBJ2-7; TRBD1 agrees at 8 bases. The CDR3 runs to 13 residues. V trimming: 4 bases; J trimming: 4 bases; junction bases outside the gene matches: 3. Germline assignment: CDR1 MNHEY and CDR2 SMNVEV (reference sequence). The CDR3 nucleotides read TGTGCCAGCAGTTCCGGGACAGGTTACGAGCAGTACTTC. Its translation is CASSSGTGYEQYF.

This chain's CDR3 is CASSETGGRGETQYF. The DNA for the CDR3 is TGTGCCAGTTCCGAAACAGGGGGCCGAGGTGAGACCCAGTACTTC. V is TRBV19 and J is TRBJ2-5; 9 bases align to TRBD1. The CDR3 runs to 15 residues. Trimming cost V 8 bases and J 5 bases; bases outside gene matches: 12. CDR1 is LNHDA and CDR2 is SQIVND in the germline V gene (reference sequence).

The chain combines TRBV11-3 with TRBJ2-5; D remains ambiguous. The germline V gene encodes CDR1 SGHNT and CDR2 YENEEA. With 0 bases removed from V and 4 bases from J, the gap between germline ends came to 3 bases. The CDR3 runs to 12 residues. This CDR3 reads CASSLDRETQYF. Written as DNA, the CDR3 is TGTGCCAGCAGCTTAGATCGAGAGACCCAGTACTTC.

The V call is TRBV19, the J call TRBJ2-4; possibly TRBD2 for D (6 bases). Trimming took off 9 bases at V and 6 bases at J, with 21 bases between the two ends. This CDR3 spans 15 amino acids. Per the germline V gene, CDR1 is LNHDA and CDR2 is SQIVND (reference sequence). This chain's CDR3 is CASSPLGGGTNIQYF. In DNA, the CDR3 is TGTGCCAGCAGTCCCTTAGGTGGGGGGACAAACATTCAGTACTTC.

The V call is TRBV14, the J call TRBJ2-7; 7 bases fit TRBD2. The CDR3 runs 12 residues. Per germline, CDR1 SGHDN and CDR2 FVKESK. With 5 bases clipped from V and 3 bases from J, the junction kept 1 base outside the gene matches. The CDR3 sequence: CASSSSGYEQYF. The DNA of the CDR3 is TGTGCCAGCAGCTCTAGCGGCTACGAGCAGTACTTC.